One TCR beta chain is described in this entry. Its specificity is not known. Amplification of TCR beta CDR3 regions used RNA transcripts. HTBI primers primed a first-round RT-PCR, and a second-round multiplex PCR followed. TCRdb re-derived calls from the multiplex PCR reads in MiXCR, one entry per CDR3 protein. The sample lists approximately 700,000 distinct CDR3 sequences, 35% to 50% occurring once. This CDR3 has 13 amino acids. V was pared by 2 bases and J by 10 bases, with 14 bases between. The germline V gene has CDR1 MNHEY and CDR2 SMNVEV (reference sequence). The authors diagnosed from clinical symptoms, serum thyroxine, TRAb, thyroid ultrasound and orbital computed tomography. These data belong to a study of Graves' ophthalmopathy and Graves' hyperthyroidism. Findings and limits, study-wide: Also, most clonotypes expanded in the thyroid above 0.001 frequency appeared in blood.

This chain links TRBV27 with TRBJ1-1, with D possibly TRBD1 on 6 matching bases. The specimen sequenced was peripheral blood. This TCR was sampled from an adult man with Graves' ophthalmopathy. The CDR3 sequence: CASSLAGGLRAFF. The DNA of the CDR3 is TGTGCCAGCAGTTTAGCGGGGGGGCTGAGAGCTTTCTTT.